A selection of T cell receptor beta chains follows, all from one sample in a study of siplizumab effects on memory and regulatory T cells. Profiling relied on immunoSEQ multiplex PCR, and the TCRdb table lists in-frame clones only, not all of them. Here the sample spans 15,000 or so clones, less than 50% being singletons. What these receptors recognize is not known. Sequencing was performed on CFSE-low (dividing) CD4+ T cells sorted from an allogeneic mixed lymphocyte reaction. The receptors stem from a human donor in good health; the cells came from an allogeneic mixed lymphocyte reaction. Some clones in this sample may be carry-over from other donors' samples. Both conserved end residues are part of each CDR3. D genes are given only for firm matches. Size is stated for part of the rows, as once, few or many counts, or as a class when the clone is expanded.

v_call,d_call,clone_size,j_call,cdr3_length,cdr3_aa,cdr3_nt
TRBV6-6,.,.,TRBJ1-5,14,CASTRGRGNQPQHF,TGTGCCAGCACCAGGGGTAGGGGCAATCAGCCCCAGCATTTT
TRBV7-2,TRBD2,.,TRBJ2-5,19,CASSQAGGALAGKQETQYF,TGTGCCAGCAGCCAAGCCGGGGGGGCGCTAGCGGGAAAACAAGAGACCCAGTACTTC
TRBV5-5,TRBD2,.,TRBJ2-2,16,CASSFTTSGRAGELFF,TGTGCCAGCAGCTTTACTACTAGCGGGAGAGCCGGGGAGCTGTTTTTT
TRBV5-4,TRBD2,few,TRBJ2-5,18,CASSLVGLAGGPGETQYF,TGTGCCAGCAGCTTGGTAGGCCTAGCGGGAGGGCCGGGGGAGACCCAGTACTTC
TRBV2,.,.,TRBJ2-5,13,CASRWAAQETQYF,TGTGCCAGCAGGTGGGCGGCCCAAGAGACCCAGTACTTC
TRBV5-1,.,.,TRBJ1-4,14,CASREGPTNEKLFF,TGCGCCAGCAGGGAGGGTCCAACTAATGAAAAACTGTTTTTT
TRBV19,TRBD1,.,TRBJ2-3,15,CASTGQGLSTDTQYF,TGTGCCAGTACTGGACAGGGCCTAAGCACAGATACGCAGTATTTT
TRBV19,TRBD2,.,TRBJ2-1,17,CASSIRGTSGTLFEQFF,TGTGCCAGTAGTATCCGCGGGACTAGCGGGACCCTTTTCGAGCAGTTCTTC
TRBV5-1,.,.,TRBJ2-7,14,CASRVSEGSYEQYF,TGCGCCAGCAGGGTGAGTGAGGGATCCTACGAGCAGTACTTC
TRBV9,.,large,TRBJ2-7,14,CASSVDGFSYEQYF,TGTGCCAGCAGCGTAGATGGGTTCTCCTACGAGCAGTACTTC
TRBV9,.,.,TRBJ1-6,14,CASSVGGWDSPLHF,TGTGCCAGCAGCGTAGGCGGCTGGGATTCACCCCTCCACTTT
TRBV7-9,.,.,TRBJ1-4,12,CASSLLNEKLFF,TGTGCCAGCAGCTTGTTGAATGAAAAACTGTTTTTT
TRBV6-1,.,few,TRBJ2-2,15,CASSGTSTPSGELFF,TGTGCCAGCAGTGGGACTTCGACTCCCTCGGGGGAGCTGTTTTTT
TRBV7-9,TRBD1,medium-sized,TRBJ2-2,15,CASSLSTGGTGELFF,TGTGCCAGCAGCTTATCAACAGGGGGGACCGGGGAGCTGTTTTTT
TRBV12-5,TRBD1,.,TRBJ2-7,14,CASGLGGQGYEQYF,TGTGCTAGTGGTTTGGGTGGACAGGGCTACGAGCAGTACTTC
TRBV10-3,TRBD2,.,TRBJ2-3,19,CAIRSRQASGRGQGDTQYF,TGTGCCATCAGATCTAGACAGGCTAGCGGGAGAGGACAAGGAGATACGCAGTATTTT